The T cell receptor beta chain under discussion was sequenced for a study of Graves' ophthalmopathy and Graves' hyperthyroidism. Study-level results: Sensitivity reached 60% to 71% and specificity roughly 72% when the model predicted ophthalmopathy progression. Most expanded clonotypes from thyroid (those above 0.001 frequency) were also found in blood.

Hyperthyroidism patients were newly diagnosed, ill under 2 months, and aged 18 to 65 years. Other autoimmune diseases, uncontrolled infections, pregnancy and lactation each led to patient exclusion. Amplification targeted the TCR beta CDR3 regions, with RNA transcripts as the source material. RT-PCR with HTBI primers came first, then second-round multiplex PCR. TCRdb called the multiplex PCR reads again in MiXCR, with one record for every CDR3 protein. The sample has over a million distinct CDR3 sequences; 35% to 45% are singletons. This clonotype came up many times. What it binds is not known. Germline V gene lookup returns CDR1 SGHTA and CDR2 FQGNSA. Trimming shortened V by 4 bases and J by 4 bases, and 14 bases separated the two germline ends. This CDR3 region has 15 residues.

The source material was peripheral blood or thyroid tissue (not recorded which). The receptor was derived from an adult man with Graves' hyperthyroidism. The chain is built from TRBV7-2 and TRBJ1-5, with D hard to call. The CDR3 region has the DNA TGTGCCAGCAGCTCAATTATCGGCATAAATCAGCCCCAGCATTTT. Its translation is CASSSIIGINQPQHF.